The following is a T cell receptor (beta chain) sequence with its context. The antigen is undetermined. Germline V lookup: CDR1 SGHRS, CDR2 YFSETQ. V trimming: 4 bases; J trimming: 5 bases; junction bases outside the gene matches: 6. The CDR3 sequence is 16 residues long. The record originates from a study of cytomegalovirus exposure and HLA in healthy donors. Study at large: The 90 to 150 validation repertoires used the same platform as the roughly 620 first-cohort repertoires, a later analysis reported. Study-wide results and caveats: The investigators catalogued 150 to 200 TCR beta chains as cytomegalovirus-associated. The tendency of first-cohort TCR clusters to co-occur in the roughly 120 validation repertoires was identified by a subsequent analysis. Among TCR sequences, most were rare, though some public TCRs appeared in many donors.

Repertoires were generated with immunoSEQ multiplex PCR, while TCRdb's copy carries only in-frame clones and drops some. Of over 200,000 clones listed, just over 85% are singletons. Sequencing was done on a sample of PBMCs. The sequence was collected from a woman younger than 30 in good health and CMV-seronegative. This chain uses TRBV5-1 with TRBJ2-3; 14 nucleotides match TRBD2. CDR3 residues: CASSPGTSGSGDTQYF. The CDR3 bases are TGCGCCAGCAGCCCCGGGACTAGCGGGAGCGGAGATACGCAGTATTTT. Full variable domain (missing parts from reference TRBV5-1 and TRBJ2-3): KAGVTQTPRYLIKTRGQQVTLSCSPISGHRSVSWYQQTPGQGLQFLFEYFSETQRNKGNFPGRFSGRQFSNSRSEMNVSTLELGDSALYLCASSPGTSGSGDTQYFGPGTRLTVL.